This is a list of T cell receptor beta chains from one sample in a study of cytomegalovirus exposure and HLA in healthy donors. Assay: immunoSEQ multiplex PCR; the TCRdb copy retains only in-frame clones and omits some. Among 150,000 to 200,000 clones, 81% were seen once, and the ten largest hold around 2%. Input material: PBMCs. Receptors were obtained from a man aged 18 to 29 in good health and CMV-seronegative. Each CDR3 is given with its conserved first and last residue. Fields, in order: V gene, D gene, clone size, J gene, CDR3 DNA, CDR3 protein. D genes are given only for firm matches. Not every row has a clone size; where given, it reads once, few, many or a size class.

TRBV6-6,.,.,TRBJ1-5,TGTGCCAGCAGTTACTCGCAGAATCAGCCCCAGCATTTT,CASSYSQNQPQHF
TRBV12-5,.,.,TRBJ2-2,TGTGCTAGTGGGAAGGGGGGGGTGAGAACCGGGGAGCTGTTTTTT,CASGKGGVRTGELFF
TRBV4-1,.,.,TRBJ1-1,TGCGCCAGCAGCCACCCAGGGAACACTGAAGCTTTCTTT,CASSHPGNTEAFF
TRBV29-1,TRBD1,.,TRBJ1-2,TGCAGCGTTGAAGGCCAGACAGGGCTTGGCTACACCTTC,CSVEGQTGLGYTF
TRBV7-9,.,.,TRBJ1-3,TGTGCCAGCAGCCGGGGGGGGCGAGGAAACACCATATATTTT,CASSRGGRGNTIYF
TRBV4-3,TRBD1,once,TRBJ2-7,TGCGCCAGCAGCCAGCAGACCGGGACAGGGAATGAGTACTTC,CASSQQTGTGNEYF
TRBV11-2,TRBD2,.,TRBJ2-7,TGTGCCAGCAGCTTAGATCTAGCGGGGCTTTACGAGCAGTACTTC,CASSLDLAGLYEQYF
TRBV19,.,.,TRBJ1-1,TGTGCCAGTAGTCCAGGCGGGGGTTTCACTGAAGCTTTCTTT,CASSPGGGFTEAFF
TRBV19,TRBD1,.,TRBJ2-2,TGTGCCAGTAGTATCGGGACAGTCACCGGGGAGCTGTTTTTT,CASSIGTVTGELFF
TRBV30,TRBD1,.,TRBJ1-5,TGTGCCTGGAGCAGGGGGTCTTATCAGCCCCAGCATTTT,CAWSRGSYQPQHF
TRBV9,.,.,TRBJ2-1,TGTGCCAGCAGCGTAGACTTTTACAATGAGCAGTTCTTC,CASSVDFYNEQFF
TRBV19,.,.,TRBJ2-3,TGTGCCAGTAAGGTGGGAGGTAGCACAGATACGCAGTATTTT,CASKVGGSTDTQYF
TRBV25-1,.,.,TRBJ2-4,TGTGCCAGCAGTACCGGCGGGGTAAACATTCAGTACTTC,CASSTGGVNIQYF
TRBV5-6,TRBD1,few,TRBJ1-5,TGTGCCAGCAGCTCCCAAGGACAGGTCAATCAGCCCCAGCATTTT,CASSSQGQVNQPQHF
TRBV11-2,.,once,TRBJ2-7,TGTGCCAGCAACACGGAGCGGAGCTCCTACGAGCAGTACTTC,CASNTERSSYEQYF
TRBV7-7,.,.,TRBJ2-1,TGTGCTAGCAGCTTAATTTGGGGGGAGGAGCAGTTCTTC,CASSLIWGEEQFF
TRBV9,TRBD2,.,TRBJ2-1,TGTGCCAGCAGCGTAGCCGGGAGGGCCGGCAATGAGCAGTTCTTC,CASSVAGRAGNEQFF
TRBV5-4,.,.,TRBJ2-7,TGTGCCAGCAGCCCGGGACAAAGCTCCTACGAGCAGTACTTC,CASSPGQSSYEQYF
TRBV30,.,.,TRBJ2-1,TGTGCCTGGAGTAAGTTGAGGACAGTTGGCAATGAGCAGTTCTTC,CAWSKLRTVGNEQFF
TRBV28,TRBD2,.,TRBJ2-2,TGTGCCACCAGAAGAGGGACTAGCGCCACCGGGGAGCTGTTTTTT,CATRRGTSATGELFF
TRBV7-2,.,few,TRBJ2-7,TGTGCCAGCAGCGACCTTTCTTTTGCTGGGGAGTCCTACGAGCAGTACTTC,CASSDLSFAGESYEQYF
TRBV18,TRBD1,.,TRBJ2-7,TGTGCCAGCTCACCGTCCGGGACAGGCCCCTACGAGCAGTACTTC,CASSPSGTGPYEQYF
TRBV18,TRBD1,.,TRBJ2-5,TGTGCCAGCTCACCAAGCAGGGGGCTAGAGACCCAGTACTTC,CASSPSRGLETQYF
TRBV19,TRBD1,.,TRBJ1-1,TGTGCCAGTAGTATAAGGGGGCCGGGAACTGAAGCTTTCTTT,CASSIRGPGTEAFF
TRBV7-2,TRBD2,.,TRBJ2-1,TGTGCCAGCTTGCGGCCCTCTAGCGGGGGGGCTTGGGATGAGCAGTTCTTC,CASLRPSSGGAWDEQFF
TRBV7-2,.,.,TRBJ1-1,TGTGCCAGCAGGCTAGACAGGAACACTGAAGCTTTCTTT,CASRLDRNTEAFF
TRBV5-1,TRBD2,.,TRBJ2-7,TGCGCCAGCAGCGCCCAATTCCTTATTGGTAGCGGGAGGGCTCACGAGCAGTACTTC,CASSAQFLIGSGRAHEQYF
TRBV7-2,TRBD2,.,TRBJ2-7,TGTGCCAGCAGCTTAGGGTGGGATGCGCGGGGGGGACCCTATTACGAGCAGTACTTC,CASSLGWDARGGPYYEQYF
TRBV7-9,.,.,TRBJ2-2,TGTGCCAGCAGCTTATCTAGCACTACCGGGGAGCTGTTTTTT,CASSLSSTTGELFF
TRBV28,.,.,TRBJ2-6,TGTGCCAGCAGTTTCAGTGGTGCCGGGGCCAACGTCCTGACTTTC,CASSFSGAGANVLTF
TRBV27,.,.,TRBJ2-7,TGTGCCAGCAGTACGGGGATTCTCTCCTACGAGCAGTACTTC,CASSTGILSYEQYF
TRBV18,TRBD2,.,TRBJ2-7,TGTGCCAGCTCACCCCTCGGGACTAGCGGGAGTCAAAGGACCTACGAGCAGTACTTC,CASSPLGTSGSQRTYEQYF
TRBV5-1,.,.,TRBJ2-5,TGCGCCAGCAGCTTGGGCGCCTACCAAGAGACCCAGTACTTC,CASSLGAYQETQYF
TRBV2,.,.,TRBJ1-6,TGTGCCAGCAATTTGGGGGGGCGAAATTCACCCCTCCACTTT,CASNLGGRNSPLHF
TRBV10-1,.,.,TRBJ2-1,TGCGCCAGCAGTGAGTCGGGAGCGGGCAATGAGCAGTTCTTC,CASSESGAGNEQFF
TRBV27,.,.,TRBJ1-6,TGTGCCAGCCATGACAGGTGGGATAATTCACCCCTCCACTTT,CASHDRWDNSPLHF
TRBV9,.,.,TRBJ2-7,TGTGCCAGCAGCGTAACTCCCCGGGACACGGCCCACGAGCAGTACTTC,CASSVTPRDTAHEQYF
TRBV4-3,TRBD2,once,TRBJ2-7,TGCGCCAGCAGCCAAGATGTGGGACTAGCGGCCTCCTACGAGCAGTACTTC,CASSQDVGLAASYEQYF
TRBV6-5,.,.,TRBJ2-7,TGTGCCAGCAGTTACAGGGGAAGTATCTACGAGCAGTACTTC,CASSYRGSIYEQYF
TRBV19,.,once,TRBJ2-3,TGTGCCAGTAGTCCCGGACAGTTCACAGATACGCAGTATTTT,CASSPGQFTDTQYF
TRBV27,TRBD1,once,TRBJ2-2,TGTGCCAGCAGTTTAGGGACAGGGAGTACCGGGGAGCTGTTTTTT,CASSLGTGSTGELFF
TRBV9,TRBD2,once,TRBJ2-7,TGTGCCAGCAGCGTAGGGGCAGGAGGACTAGCGGGAGGCGACGAGCAGTACTTC,CASSVGAGGLAGGDEQYF
TRBV5-1,TRBD1,.,TRBJ1-2,TGCGCCAGCAGCTTGGGACAGGGGGTCGATGGCTACACCTTC,CASSLGQGVDGYTF
TRBV5-4,.,.,TRBJ1-2,TGTGCCAGCAGCGCAACAGGGTGGGGCTATGGCTACACCTTC,CASSATGWGYGYTF
TRBV7-7,.,.,TRBJ2-2,TGTGCTAGCAGCTTGGTCGGGGGGCCGAACACCGGGGAGCTGTTTTTT,CASSLVGGPNTGELFF
TRBV29-1,.,.,TRBJ2-7,TGCAGCGTGCTGCAGAGTTTGGGCAGACCCTACGAGCAGTACTTC,CSVLQSLGRPYEQYF
TRBV5-1,TRBD1,.,TRBJ2-7,TGCGCCAGCAGCCTCGGACAGGGGGCTGACGAGCAGTACTTC,CASSLGQGADEQYF
TRBV20-1,.,.,TRBJ2-7,TGCAGTGCTAGAGGACAAACCGAGCAGTACTTC,CSARGQTEQYF
TRBV9,.,once,TRBJ2-7,TGTGCCAGCAGCGTAGGGAGGGACTACGAGCAGTACTTC,CASSVGRDYEQYF
TRBV30,TRBD1,.,TRBJ1-5,TGTGCCTGGAGTCAGGGGGCATTTCAGCCCCAGCATTTT,CAWSQGAFQPQHF
TRBV6-6,TRBD1,.,TRBJ2-5,TGTGCCAGCAGTTACGAGGGGGCGAGGGAGACCCAGTACTTC,CASSYEGARETQYF
TRBV7-9,.,.,TRBJ2-5,TGTGCCAGCAGCTTACCCGGCGGCCAAGAGACCCAGTACTTC,CASSLPGGQETQYF
TRBV6-5,TRBD1,.,TRBJ2-2,TGTGCCAGCAGGACCGGGACAGGGTACACCGGGGAGCTGTTTTTT,CASRTGTGYTGELFF
TRBV14,.,.,TRBJ2-7,TGTGCCAGCAGCCAGACGGGAAGAGGGGAGCAGTACTTC,CASSQTGRGEQYF
TRBV27,TRBD1,.,TRBJ2-6,TGTGCCAGCAGTTCCTCTTACTGGGGACAGGGGATATCCTCTGGGGCCAACGTCCTGACTTTC,CASSSSYWGQGISSGANVLTF